The source of this T cell receptor beta chain is a study of blood T cell repertoires in COVID-19. About the study: The analysed material was cDNA or gDNA that came from T cells, B-cell-depleted T cells, or PBMCs.

Looked up from germline, CDR1 is SQVTM and CDR2 is ANQGSEA. The CDR3 covers 12 residues. Trimming took off 4 bases at V and 8 bases at J, with 11 bases between the two ends. Authors' analysis steps: Amplified reference gene primers provided the basis for estimating nucleated cell counts. Only in-frame clones appear in the TCRdb table, and some are missing; sequencing was by immunoSEQ multiplex PCR. The V and J calls and the clone size are those of that table, but D and trimming were determined from the DNA. The data hold around 290,000 clones, with about 90% observed a single time. The TCR comes from a woman aged 45-65 years who had recovered from COVID-19. The chain joins TRBV29-1 to TRBJ1-4, with D perhaps TRBD1 (6 bases). The sequenced sample consisted of peripheral blood. CDR3 loop: CSVANRAEKLFF. In DNA form, the CDR3 reads TGCAGCGTTGCGAACAGGGCAGAAAAACTGTTTTTT.